This TCR beta chain came from a study of beta chain features in type 1 diabetes. Overall study context: Examination of sorted cells across all samples involved more than 85,000,000 cells.

The study, taken as a whole, reports: A moderate, significant TCRB CDR3 shortening appeared in type 1 diabetes across four CD4+ subsets.

Expressed TCRB transcripts were sequenced because the entire RNA isolate underwent reverse transcription. Only in-frame clones appear in the TCRdb table, and some are missing; sequencing was by immunoSEQ multiplex PCR. The table includes approximately 280,000 clones, around 16% detected once. This clone was observed once. Its antigen is unknown. In germline, CDR1 is SQVTM, CDR2 ANQGSEA. V was clipped by 7 bases and J by 2 bases; unmatched bases: 6. The CDR3 totals 13 residues. The TCR was taken from a man aged 18-30 years with type 1 diabetes. The specimen was naive CD4+ T cells from blood. This chain links TRBV29-1 with TRBJ2-3; 7 positions agree with TRBD2. DNA for the CDR3: TGCAGCGCGACCCGGGACTACACAGATACGCAGTATTTT. Its translation: CSATRDYTDTQYF.